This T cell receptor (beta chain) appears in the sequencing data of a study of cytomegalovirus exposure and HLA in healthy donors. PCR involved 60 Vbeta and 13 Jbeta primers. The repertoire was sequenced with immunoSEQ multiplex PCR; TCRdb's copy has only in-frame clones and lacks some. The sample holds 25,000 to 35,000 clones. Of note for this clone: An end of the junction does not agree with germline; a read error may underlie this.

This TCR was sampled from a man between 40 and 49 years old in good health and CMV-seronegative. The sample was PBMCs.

The CDR3 region is CAISERTVMNTEDFF. In nucleotides, the CDR3 is TGTGCCATCAGTGAGAGGACAGTAATGAACACTGAAGATTTCTTT. The chain is built from TRBV10-3 and TRBJ1-1; tentatively, D is TRBD1 (6 bases). The CDR3 is made up of 15 amino acids. CDR1 ENHRY and CDR2 SYGVKD come from the germline V gene.